The 10 T cell receptor beta chains presented below share a single source sample, sequenced in a study of cytomegalovirus exposure and HLA in healthy donors (dated by TCRdb to 2016 to 2017). Library construction relied on the immunoSEQ multiplex PCR assay. A mixture of 60 forward primers for TCR Vbeta segments and 13 reverse primers for TCR Jbeta segments was used in the multiplex PCR. This immuneACCESS table, as held by TCRdb, lists in-frame sequences with V and J called but not all clones. Of the missing ones, under half trace to an unresolved V gene in checked studies; the others have no known cause. Here the sample has 95,000 to 100,000 clones; under 85% occur a single time. The top ten clones comprise 2% to 2.5% of the sample. The sequencing sample was made of PBMCs. The receptors come from a middle-aged man in good health and CMV-seronegative.

The genes are TRBV27 and TRBJ2-6; D gene uncertain. The CDR3 totals 15 residues. Trimming stripped 5 bases from V and 4 bases from J, with 12 bases between. Per the germline V gene, CDR1 is MNHEY and CDR2 is SMNVEV (reference sequence). The CDR3 loop is CASSLLGRGANVLTF. The CDR3 coding sequence is TGTGCCAGCAGTCTCCTGGGCCGCGGGGCCAACGTCCTGACTTTC.

The chain carries TRBV29-1 and TRBJ2-3, with D tentatively TRBD2 (6 bases). Trimming removed 5 bases from V and 2 bases from J, with 23 bases in between. Germline-derived CDR1 and CDR2 are SQVTM and ANQGSEA. This CDR3 contains 17 residues. The CDR3: CSVYGLRGVSPTDTQYF. The CDR3 coding sequence is TGCAGCGTTTACGGACTAAGGGGAGTCTCCCCCACAGATACGCAGTATTTT.

The rearrangement joins TRBV28 to TRBJ1-1, with D perhaps TRBD1 (5 bases). Germline values: CDR1 MDHEN, CDR2 SYDVKM. Deletions cut 2 bases from V and 0 bases from J, with 7 bases between. The CDR3 runs 14 residues. The CDR3 nucleotides read TGTGCCAGCAGTTTAAAGGGGTTGAACACTGAAGCTTTCTTT. Translated, it gives CASSLKGLNTEAFF.

The rearrangement links TRBV15 to TRBJ1-1; weak D call: TRBD1 (5 bases). This CDR3 is 13 amino acids long. Trimming took off 6 bases at V and 6 bases at J, with 14 bases between the two ends. The V gene's germline CDR1 is LNHNV and CDR2 YYDKDF (reference sequence). The CDR3 DNA reads TGTGCCACCAGTAGGATCGGAGGGGCTGAAGCTTTCTTT. This sequence encodes CATSRIGGAEAFF.

The V and J genes are TRBV6-5 and TRBJ2-7; tentative D call: TRBD1 (6 bases). This CDR3 is 15 amino acids long. V was trimmed by 3 bases and J by 3 bases, leaving 15 bases between them. From germline, CDR1 is MNHEY and CDR2 SVGAGI. Written as DNA, the CDR3 is TGTGCCAGCAGTTATCAACAGGGAATCGGCTACGAGCAGTACTTC. It is translated as CASSYQQGIGYEQYF.

About this clone itself: An end of the junction does not agree with germline; a read error may underlie this. The V call is TRBV7-9, the J call TRBJ2-2; tentative D call: TRBD2 (5 bases). This CDR3 spans 16 amino acids. The germline V gene has CDR1 SEHNR and CDR2 FQNEAQ (reference sequence). As DNA, the CDR3 is TGTTCCAGCAGCTTGTTCGGAGCGGTCCCTTCTGGGGAGCTGTTTTTT. Protein: CSSSLFGAVPSGELFF.

Only a few counts were recorded for this clone. The V call is TRBV6-5, the J call TRBJ1-3; maybe TRBD1 (6 bases). The CDR3 sequence is 14 residues long. The V end lost 6 bases, the J end lost 1 base, and 10 bases lay between the germline ends. Per the germline V gene, CDR1 is MNHEY and CDR2 is SVGAGI. This CDR3 is CASRDTGSGNTIYF. CDR3 nucleotide sequence: TGTGCCAGCAGAGACACAGGGTCTGGAAACACCATATATTTT.

The V call is TRBV6-1, the J call TRBJ2-7; D is perhaps TRBD1 (8 bases). CDR1 and CDR2 from the germline V gene are MNHNS and SASEGT. CDR3 length equals 16 residues. Trimming removed 2 bases from V and 4 bases from J, with 18 bases in between. Here the CDR3 reads CASSESLGQGGYEQYF. CDR3 nucleotide sequence: TGTGCCAGCAGTGAATCCCTCGGACAGGGAGGGTACGAGCAGTACTTC.

This rearrangement joins TRBV5-1 to TRBJ2-5; D is unresolved. Germline V CDR1 and CDR2: SGHRS, YFSETQ. V was trimmed by 1 base and J by 3 bases, leaving 13 bases between them. The CDR3 is 15 residues long. The CDR3 nucleotides read TGCGCCAGCAGCTTGAGAGCAGGCAACGAAGAGACCCAGTACTTC. It specifies CASSLRAGNEETQYF.

This clone was seen a single time. V and J are TRBV27 and TRBJ1-2; 10 positions match TRBD1. CDR3 size: 13 residues. V shed 5 bases and J 6 bases; nucleotides not matched to a gene: 3. Per the germline V gene, CDR1 is MNHEY and CDR2 is SMNVEV (reference sequence). The CDR3 sequence is CASSGQGGDGYTF. The CDR3 region has the DNA TGTGCCAGCAGTGGACAGGGGGGCGATGGCTACACCTTC.